This T cell receptor beta chain was documented in a study of T cells in Graves' hyperthyroidism and ophthalmopathy. This clonotype came up many times. Sample collection date corresponds to first hyperthyroidism diagnosis, prior to any ophthalmopathy symptoms. Authors of the study amplified TCR beta CDR3 regions from RNA transcripts. When the TCR CDR3 underwent first-round RT-PCR, the HTBI primer set was used. TCRdb re-derived calls from the multiplex PCR reads in MiXCR, one entry per CDR3 protein. The table lists over 120,000 distinct CDR3 sequences, less than 25% of them singletons. Sequenced material: blood. The clonotype comes from a woman in her forties or fifties with Graves' hyperthyroidism that later progressed to Graves' ophthalmopathy.

CDR3 sequence (DNA): TGCAGCGTCTGGGACAGCACTTATGGCTACACCTTC. This codes for CSVWDSTYGYTF. The genes are TRBV29-1 and TRBJ1-2; 7 bases fit TRBD1. The trim removed 6 bases at V and 5 bases at J, leaving 6 bases unmatched. The germline V gene encodes CDR1 SQVTM and CDR2 ANQGSEA. CDR3 length: 12 amino acids.